Below are 26 T cell receptor beta chains sequenced from a single sample in a study of technical replicates of blood from a handful of donors. TCRdb's copy holds only in-frame clones and misses some; the assay was immunoSEQ multiplex PCR. The profile covers tens of thousands of clones, with 92% appearing a single time and more than 0.25% taken by the ten largest. Sequences were obtained from T cells isolated from PBMCs. These receptors were taken from a human donor in good health.

V is TRBV19 and J is TRBJ1-2; TRBD1 might be the D (6 bases). This CDR3 contains 14 residues. V was clipped by 3 bases and J by 7 bases, with 15 bases between them. In germline, CDR1 is LNHDA, CDR2 SQIVND (reference sequence). The CDR3 loop reads CASSMTGGGAGYTF. The DNA of the CDR3 is TGTGCCAGTAGTATGACGGGGGGCGGTGCTGGCTACACCTTC.

The CDR3 DNA reads TGTGCCAGCAGCTTTGGGCAGGGTAGCAATCAGCCCCAGCATTTT. As protein: CASSFGQGSNQPQHF. The V call is TRBV7-9, the J call TRBJ1-5, with a weak D call TRBD1 (5 bases). Per the germline V gene, CDR1 is SEHNR and CDR2 is FQNEAQ (reference sequence). This CDR3 is built from 15 residues. The germline V and J ends were trimmed by 3 bases and 0 bases, with 9 bases remaining between them.

V is TRBV9 and J is TRBJ1-2; weak D call: TRBD1 (6 bases). This CDR3 region has 16 residues. Germline CDR1 reads SGDLS; CDR2 reads YYNGEE. Trimming left V 2 bases short and J 3 bases short, with 17 bases between. The CDR3 loop is CASSVDLSRGDYGYTF. DNA of the CDR3: TGTGCCAGCAGCGTGGACCTCTCCAGGGGCGACTATGGCTACACCTTC.

The rearrangement joins TRBV25-1 to TRBJ2-3; TRBD1 matches 8 bases. The CDR3 totals 17 residues. V lost 2 bases to trimming and J lost 2 bases; unmatched junction nucleotides: 9. Per germline, CDR1 MGHDK and CDR2 SYGVNS. The CDR3 coding sequence is TGTGCCAGCAGTGAAAGACACCGGGACAGGACCACAGATACGCAGTATTTT. It encodes CASSERHRDRTTDTQYF. The whole variable domain, remainder taken from reference TRBV25-1 and TRBJ2-3, is EADIYQTPRYLVIGTGKKITLECSQTMGHDKMYWYQQDPGMELHLIHYSYGVNSTEKGDLSSESTVSRIRTEHFPLTLESARPSHTSQYLCASSERHRDRTTDTQYFGPGTRLTVL.

V is TRBV6-5 and J is TRBJ1-3; D uncertain. CDR1 is MNHEY and CDR2 is SVGAGI in the germline V gene. V lost 0 bases, J lost 0 bases, and 6 bases lay in between. CDR3 length equals 15 residues. The CDR3 is CASSYSSLSGNTIYF. The CDR3, as DNA: TGTGCCAGCAGTTACTCTAGCCTCTCTGGAAACACCATATATTTT.

The gene calls are TRBV10-2 and TRBJ2-1; 10 nucleotides match TRBD2. V gave up 4 bases and J gave up 5 bases; unmatched junction bases: 5. CDR1 is WSHSY, CDR2 SAAADI, per germline. CDR3 length equals 15 residues. CDR3 coding DNA: TGCGCCAGCAGTGGCGTACTAGCGGGACACAATGAGCAGTTCTTC. Its protein is CASSGVLAGHNEQFF.

The rearrangement links TRBV5-1 to TRBJ2-2, with 12 bases fitting TRBD2. The CDR3 consists of 17 residues. Germline V gene lookup returns CDR1 SGHRS and CDR2 YFSETQ. V trimming: 1 base; J trimming: 7 bases; junction bases outside the gene matches: 8. The chain's CDR3 is CASSLRSGLAGIGELFF. CDR3 DNA sequence: TGCGCCAGCAGCTTGCGTTCGGGACTAGCGGGCATCGGGGAGCTGTTTTTT.

The chain has TRBV27 and TRBJ1-5; 7 nucleotides agree with TRBD1. CDR3 length: 17 residues. Per germline, CDR1 MNHEY and CDR2 SMNVEV (reference sequence). V shed 5 bases, J shed 0 bases, and the junction held 10 bases outside the gene matches. DNA of the CDR3: TGTGCCAGCAGTCCTACAGGGGTCCCCTATAGCAATCAGCCCCAGCATTTT. Translated, it gives CASSPTGVPYSNQPQHF.

This chain connects TRBV19 to TRBJ2-7; 8 bases fit TRBD2. After removal of 3 bases from V and 2 bases from J, the junction contained 12 bases not matched to a gene. Germline V gives CDR1 LNHDA, CDR2 SQIVND (reference sequence). CDR3 size: 17 residues. The CDR3 bases are TGTGCCAGTAGTATCAGTTGGTCACTAGCGGAAACCTACGAGCAGTACTTC. As protein: CASSISWSLAETYEQYF.

This clone has more than one count but fewer than ten. The chain recombines TRBV2 with TRBJ2-3; D uncertain. The germline V gene encodes CDR1 SNHLY and CDR2 FYNNEI. This CDR3 is built from 14 residues. Deletions cut 9 bases from V and 0 bases from J, with 13 bases between. CDR3 in amino acids: CASSPWSSTDTQYF. For the CDR3, the DNA is TGTGCCAGTAGCCCCTGGTCGAGCACAGATACGCAGTATTTT.

The chain couples TRBV11-2 to TRBJ2-3, with TRBD2 identical over 7 bases. The CDR3 has 15 residues. V was clipped by 3 bases and J by 4 bases; unmatched bases: 7. Germline values: CDR1 SGHAT, CDR2 FQNNGV. The CDR3 reads CASSFRGVGADTQYF. CDR3 nucleotides: TGTGCCAGCAGCTTCCGGGGGGTAGGGGCAGATACGCAGTATTTT.

The rearrangement joins TRBV27 to TRBJ1-1; D gene ambiguous. The V gene lost 2 bases and the J gene lost 0 bases, with 4 bases spanning the gap. The germline V gene has CDR1 MNHEY and CDR2 SMNVEV (reference sequence). The CDR3 has 13 amino acids. CDR3: CASSLVVNTEAFF. CDR3 nucleotide sequence: TGTGCCAGCAGTTTAGTCGTGAACACTGAAGCTTTCTTT.

V usage is TRBV27 and J usage is TRBJ2-1, with 8 bases aligning to TRBD2. This CDR3 region has 15 residues. Germline CDR1 is MNHEY and CDR2 is SMNVEV (reference sequence). With V trimmed by 4 bases and J by 9 bases, 11 bases remained unmatched. The CDR3 protein is CASSYRRAGGVEQFF. CDR3 DNA: TGTGCCAGCAGTTATCGAAGGGCGGGGGGCGTTGAGCAGTTCTTC.

The chain is built from TRBV5-5 and TRBJ1-1, with 9 bases identical to TRBD1. The CDR3 is 19 residues long. The germline V gene has CDR1 SGHKS and CDR2 YYEKEE (reference sequence). Trimming cost V 1 base and J 1 base; bases outside gene matches: 14. The CDR3 sequence is CASSLMNRDRVLWNTEAFF. CDR3 in DNA: TGTGCCAGCAGCTTGATGAACCGGGACAGGGTTCTGTGGAACACTGAAGCTTTCTTT.

The V call is TRBV21-1, the J call TRBJ2-7; TRBD2 was called by the table and not checked on the DNA. TRBV21-1 is deemed a pseudogene. This CDR3 comprises 18 residues. CDR3 in DNA: TGTGCCAGCGGCAAAGCGCCAAGGGCTACTAGCGGGATGGGCAGGCAGTACTTC. It specifies CASGKAPRATSGMGRQYF.

The CDR3 spells CASGLVPQETQYF. The DNA for the CDR3 is TGCGCCAGCGGACTAGTGCCCCAAGAGACCCAGTACTTC. The chain employs TRBV5-1 and TRBJ2-5, with 7 bases aligning to TRBD2. Germline assignment: CDR1 SGHRS and CDR2 YFSETQ. The CDR3 totals 13 residues. V shed 7 bases and J 1 base; nucleotides not matched to a gene: 4.

The chain employs TRBV19 and TRBJ2-3; no definite D call. V was cut by 6 bases and J by 2 bases, with 12 bases left in between. Germline V gene sequence: CDR1 LNHDA, CDR2 SQIVND (reference sequence). The CDR3 extends over 14 amino acids. The CDR3 reads CASSSGRVTDTQYF. CDR3 nucleotide sequence: TGTGCCAGTAGCTCTGGTCGGGTCACAGATACGCAGTATTTT.

Worth noting for this clone: This CDR3 is also generated by other DNA sequences in the sample. The chain has TRBV2 and TRBJ2-1, with D perhaps matching TRBD2 (5 bases). The CDR3 is 14 residues long. CDR1 and CDR2 (germline): SNHLY, FYNNEI. V was pared by 4 bases and J by 2 bases, with 9 bases between. DNA for the CDR3: TGTGCCAGCAGTGTCTCGGGAACCTACAATGAGCAGTTCTTC. Translated: CASSVSGTYNEQFF.

In DNA form, the CDR3 reads TGTGCCAGCAGTTCAAAGACAGGGGTCACCTCCTACGAGCAGTACTTC. Protein product: CASSSKTGVTSYEQYF. This sequence joins TRBV6-5 and TRBJ2-7; 8 positions agree with TRBD1. This CDR3 region has 16 residues. Per germline, CDR1 MNHEY and CDR2 SVGAGI. V shed 4 bases, J shed 0 bases, and the junction held 8 bases outside the gene matches.

This sequence joins TRBV5-4 and TRBJ2-2; 8 bases are a match to TRBD2. V lost 4 bases to trimming and J lost 6 bases; unmatched junction nucleotides: 2. This CDR3 contains 13 residues. Germline-derived CDR1 and CDR2 are SGHNT and YYREEE (reference sequence). DNA of the CDR3: TGTGCCAGCAGCCCGGGGGGGGCCGGGGAGCTGTTTTTT. Translation: CASSPGGAGELFF.

The chain links TRBV10-3 to TRBJ1-5; D ambiguous. This CDR3 region has 13 residues. In germline, CDR1 is ENHRY, CDR2 SYGVKD. Trimming stripped 8 bases from V and 6 bases from J, with 14 bases between. The chain's CDR3 is CAIVSEESQPQHF. The CDR3 region has the DNA TGTGCCATCGTTAGCGAGGAAAGTCAGCCCCAGCATTTT.

The chain couples TRBV5-4 to TRBJ2-1; 9 nucleotides agree with TRBD1. The germline CDR1 and CDR2 sequences are SGHNT and YYREEE (reference sequence). The trim removed 4 bases at V and 5 bases at J, leaving 4 bases unmatched. The CDR3 sequence is 14 residues long. CDR3 DNA: TGTGCCAGCAGCAGACGACAGGGGGACAATGAGCAGTTCTTC. It specifies CASSRRQGDNEQFF.

This chain uses TRBV11-3 with TRBJ2-3; TRBD2 matches at 15 bases. Germline V gene data show CDR1 as SGHNT and CDR2 as YENEEA. Losses at the gene ends were 1 base for V and 4 bases for J; bases not matched to a gene: 3. This CDR3 comprises 17 residues. DNA for the CDR3: TGTGCCAGCAGCTTAGGGGGACTAGCGGGGGGCGCAGATACGCAGTATTTT. It is translated as CASSLGGLAGGADTQYF.

Points on this clone: Different DNA sequences within this sample yield the same CDR3. The chain joins TRBV6-5 to TRBJ1-1; no reliable D call. CDR1 is MNHEY, CDR2 SVGAGI, per germline. V was shortened by 2 bases and J by 1 base, with 5 bases between the two germline ends. The CDR3 has 13 residues. The CDR3 DNA reads TGTGCCAGCAGTTACGGGCAGAACACTGAAGCTTTCTTT. Protein: CASSYGQNTEAFF.

V gene TRBV11-3 combines with J gene TRBJ2-5, with 8 bases that match TRBD2. This CDR3 spans 14 amino acids. V was clipped by 4 bases and J by 2 bases; unmatched bases: 3. Per germline, CDR1 SGHNT and CDR2 YENEEA. The CDR3 nucleotides are TGTGCCAGCAGCTCGAGACTAGCGCAAGAGACCCAGTACTTC. Translating it yields CASSSRLAQETQYF.

The chain has TRBV28 and TRBJ2-7; possibly TRBD1 for D (5 bases). The CDR3 is 14 residues long. Looked up from germline, CDR1 is MDHEN and CDR2 is SYDVKM. V lost 5 bases and J lost 2, with 13 bases in between. Here the CDR3 reads CASSRRSGPYEQYF. The CDR3 DNA is TGTGCCAGCAGTCGTCGTTCAGGGCCCTACGAGCAGTACTTC.